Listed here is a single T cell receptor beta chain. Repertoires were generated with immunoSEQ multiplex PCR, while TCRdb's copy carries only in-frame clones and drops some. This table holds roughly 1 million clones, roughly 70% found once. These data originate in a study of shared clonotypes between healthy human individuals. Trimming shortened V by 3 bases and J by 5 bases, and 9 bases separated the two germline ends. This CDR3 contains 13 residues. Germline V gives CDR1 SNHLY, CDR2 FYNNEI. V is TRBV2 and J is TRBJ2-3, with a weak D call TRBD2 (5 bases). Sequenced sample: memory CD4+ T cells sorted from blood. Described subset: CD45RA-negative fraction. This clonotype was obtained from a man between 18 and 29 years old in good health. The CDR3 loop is CASSENGVDTQYF. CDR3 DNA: TGTGCCAGCAGTGAGAACGGGGTAGATACGCAGTATTTT.